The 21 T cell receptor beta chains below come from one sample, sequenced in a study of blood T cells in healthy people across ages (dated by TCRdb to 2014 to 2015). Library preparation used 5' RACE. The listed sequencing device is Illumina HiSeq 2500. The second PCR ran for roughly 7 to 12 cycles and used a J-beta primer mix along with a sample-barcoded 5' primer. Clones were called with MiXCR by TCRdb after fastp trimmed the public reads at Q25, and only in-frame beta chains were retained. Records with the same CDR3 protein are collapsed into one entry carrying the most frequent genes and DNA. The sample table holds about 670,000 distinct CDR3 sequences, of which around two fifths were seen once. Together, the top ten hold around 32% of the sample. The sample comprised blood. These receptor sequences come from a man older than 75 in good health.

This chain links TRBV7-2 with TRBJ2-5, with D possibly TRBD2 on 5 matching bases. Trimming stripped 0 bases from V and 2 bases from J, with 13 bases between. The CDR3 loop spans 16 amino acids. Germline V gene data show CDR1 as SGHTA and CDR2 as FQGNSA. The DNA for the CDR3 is TGTGCCAGCAGCTTAGCGGGAGATACGCAGCAAGAGACCCAGTACTTC. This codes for CASSLAGDTQQETQYF.

The CDR3 nucleotides are TGTGCCAGCAGTCTCCGACAGGCGCTAAACACCGGGGAGCTGTTTTTT. This codes for CASSLRQALNTGELFF. The rearrangement joins TRBV12-3 or TRBV12-4 to TRBJ2-2; a possible D gene is TRBD1 (6 bases). The CDR3 has 16 amino acids. V shed 5 bases and J shed 2 bases, with 15 bases lying between them.

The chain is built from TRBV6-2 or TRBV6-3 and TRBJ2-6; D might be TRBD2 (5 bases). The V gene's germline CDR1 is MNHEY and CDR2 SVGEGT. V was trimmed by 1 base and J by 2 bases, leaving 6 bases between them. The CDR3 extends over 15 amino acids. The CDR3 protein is CASSYWRAGANVLTF. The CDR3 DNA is TGTGCCAGCAGTTACTGGCGGGCTGGGGCCAACGTCCTGACTTTC.

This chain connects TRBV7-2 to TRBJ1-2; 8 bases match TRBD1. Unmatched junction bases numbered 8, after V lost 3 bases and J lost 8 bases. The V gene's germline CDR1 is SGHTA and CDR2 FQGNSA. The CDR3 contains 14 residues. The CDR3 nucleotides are TGTGCCAGCAGCTTCCCTCAGGGGGCAGGGGGCTACACCTTC. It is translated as CASSFPQGAGGYTF.

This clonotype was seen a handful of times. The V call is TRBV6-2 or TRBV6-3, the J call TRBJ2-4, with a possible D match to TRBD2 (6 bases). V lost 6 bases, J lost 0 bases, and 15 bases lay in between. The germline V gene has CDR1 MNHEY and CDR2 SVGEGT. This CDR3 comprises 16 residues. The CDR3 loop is CASSNGRDLAKNIQYF. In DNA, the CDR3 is TGTGCCAGCAGCAACGGACGGGACTTAGCCAAAAACATTCAGTACTTC.

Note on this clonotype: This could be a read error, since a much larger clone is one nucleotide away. CDR3 loop: CASKETGYEQYF. The DNA for the CDR3 is TGTGCCAGCAAAGAGACCGGGTACGAGCAGTACTTC. The chain has TRBV6-2 or TRBV6-3 and TRBJ2-7; the D is unclear. V was cut by 7 bases and J by 4 bases, with 11 bases left in between. In germline, CDR1 is MNHEY, CDR2 SVGEGT. This CDR3 region has 12 residues.

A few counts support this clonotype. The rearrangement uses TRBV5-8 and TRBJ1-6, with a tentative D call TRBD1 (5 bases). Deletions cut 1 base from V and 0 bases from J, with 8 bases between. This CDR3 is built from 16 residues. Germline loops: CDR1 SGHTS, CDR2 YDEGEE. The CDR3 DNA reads TGTGCCAGCAGCTTGACAGGCCGCTCCTATAATTCACCCCTCCACTTT. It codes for CASSLTGRSYNSPLHF.

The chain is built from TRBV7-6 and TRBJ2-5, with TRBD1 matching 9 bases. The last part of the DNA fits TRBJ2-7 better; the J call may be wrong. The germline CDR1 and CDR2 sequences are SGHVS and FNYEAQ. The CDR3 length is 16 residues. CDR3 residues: CASSLGPGQGRPEQYF. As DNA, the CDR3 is TGTGCCAGCAGCTTGGGTCCGGGACAGGGTCGCCCCGAGCAGTACTTC.

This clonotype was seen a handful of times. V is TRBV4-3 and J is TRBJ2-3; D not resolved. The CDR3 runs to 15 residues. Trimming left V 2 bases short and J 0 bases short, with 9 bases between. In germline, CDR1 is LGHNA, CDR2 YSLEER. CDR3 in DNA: TGCGCCAGCAGCCAAATAGTCGGGAGCACAGATACGCAGTATTTT. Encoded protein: CASSQIVGSTDTQYF.

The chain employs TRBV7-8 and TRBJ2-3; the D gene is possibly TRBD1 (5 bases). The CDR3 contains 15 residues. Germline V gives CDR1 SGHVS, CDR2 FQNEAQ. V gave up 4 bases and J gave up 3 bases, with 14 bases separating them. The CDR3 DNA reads TGTGCCAGCAGCTCCTCCAGGGCCAGGACAGATACGCAGTATTTT. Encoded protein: CASSSSRARTDTQYF.

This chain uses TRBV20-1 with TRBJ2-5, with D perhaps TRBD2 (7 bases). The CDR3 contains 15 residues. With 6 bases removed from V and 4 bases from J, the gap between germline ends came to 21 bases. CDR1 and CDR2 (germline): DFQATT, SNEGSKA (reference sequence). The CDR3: CSALPGDRGAETQYF. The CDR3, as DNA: TGCAGTGCCCTACCGGGGGATCGGGGGGCAGAGACCCAGTACTTC.

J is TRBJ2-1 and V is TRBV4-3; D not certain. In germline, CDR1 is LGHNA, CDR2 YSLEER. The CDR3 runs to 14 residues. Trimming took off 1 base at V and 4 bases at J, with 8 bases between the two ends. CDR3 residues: CASSQGGPYNEQFF. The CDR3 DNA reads TGCGCCAGCAGCCAAGGCGGACCTTACAATGAGCAGTTCTTC.

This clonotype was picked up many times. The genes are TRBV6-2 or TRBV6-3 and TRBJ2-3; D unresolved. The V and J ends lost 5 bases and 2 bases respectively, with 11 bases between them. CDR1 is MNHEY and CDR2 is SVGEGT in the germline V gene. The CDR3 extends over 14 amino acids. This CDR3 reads CASSPTLPTDTQYF. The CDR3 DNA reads TGTGCCAGCAGTCCCACTCTACCCACAGATACGCAGTATTTT.

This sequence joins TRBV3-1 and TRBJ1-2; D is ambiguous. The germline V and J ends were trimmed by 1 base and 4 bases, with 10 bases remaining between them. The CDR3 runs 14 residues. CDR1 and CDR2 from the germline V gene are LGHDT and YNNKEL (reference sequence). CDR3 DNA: TGTGCCAGCAGCCAAGCCGCCTCGGGCTATGGCTACACCTTC. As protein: CASSQAASGYGYTF.

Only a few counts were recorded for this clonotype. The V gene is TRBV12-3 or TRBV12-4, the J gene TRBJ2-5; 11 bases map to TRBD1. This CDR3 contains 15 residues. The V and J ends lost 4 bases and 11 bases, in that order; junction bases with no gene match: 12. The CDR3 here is CASSSGTGGVHEQYF. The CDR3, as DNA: TGTGCCAGCAGTTCCGGGACAGGGGGTGTTCATGAGCAGTACTTC.

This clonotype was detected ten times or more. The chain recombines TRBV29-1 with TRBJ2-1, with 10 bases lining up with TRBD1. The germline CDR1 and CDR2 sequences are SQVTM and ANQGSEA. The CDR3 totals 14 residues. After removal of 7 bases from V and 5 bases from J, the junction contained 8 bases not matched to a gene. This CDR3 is CSGRTGGYNNEQFF. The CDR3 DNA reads TGCAGCGGAAGGACAGGGGGTTATAACAATGAGCAGTTCTTC.

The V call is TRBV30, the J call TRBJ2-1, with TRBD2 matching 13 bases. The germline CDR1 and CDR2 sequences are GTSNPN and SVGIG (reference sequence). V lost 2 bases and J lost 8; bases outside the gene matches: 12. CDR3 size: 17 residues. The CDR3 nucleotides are TGTGCCTGGAGTCCCCTCCCCGGGACTAGCGGGGACGATGAGCAGTTCTTC. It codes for CAWSPLPGTSGDDEQFF.

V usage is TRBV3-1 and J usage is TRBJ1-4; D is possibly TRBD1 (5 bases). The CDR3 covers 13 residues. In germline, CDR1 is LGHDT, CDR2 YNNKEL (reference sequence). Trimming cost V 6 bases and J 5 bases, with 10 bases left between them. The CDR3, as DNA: TGTGCCAGCAGGCGGGGGATAAATGAAAAACTGTTTTTT. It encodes CASRRGINEKLFF.

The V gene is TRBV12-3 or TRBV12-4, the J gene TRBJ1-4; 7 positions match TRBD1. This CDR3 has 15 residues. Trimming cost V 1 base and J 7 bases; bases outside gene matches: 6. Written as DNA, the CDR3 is TGTGCCAGCAGTTTAGGACAGGGCGTAAGTGAAAAACTGTTTTTT. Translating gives CASSLGQGVSEKLFF.

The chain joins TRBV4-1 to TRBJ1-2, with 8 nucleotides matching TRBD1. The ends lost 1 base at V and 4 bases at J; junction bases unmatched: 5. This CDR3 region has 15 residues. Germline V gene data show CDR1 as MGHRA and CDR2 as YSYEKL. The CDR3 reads CASSQADRVSYGYTF. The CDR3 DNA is TGCGCCAGCAGCCAAGCGGACAGGGTGAGCTATGGCTACACCTTC.

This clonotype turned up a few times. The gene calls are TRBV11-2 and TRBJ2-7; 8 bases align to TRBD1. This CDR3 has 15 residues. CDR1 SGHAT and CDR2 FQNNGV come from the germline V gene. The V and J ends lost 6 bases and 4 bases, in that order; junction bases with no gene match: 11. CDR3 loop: CASSIDRGSMYEQYF. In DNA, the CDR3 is TGTGCCAGCAGTATCGACAGGGGTTCGATGTACGAGCAGTACTTC. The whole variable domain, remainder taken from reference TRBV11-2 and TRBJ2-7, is EAGVAQSPRYKIIEKRQSVAFWCNPISGHATLYWYQQILGQGPKLLIQFQNNGVVDDSQLPKDRFSAERLKGVDSTLKIQPAKLEDSAVYLCASSIDRGSMYEQYFGPGTRLTVT.